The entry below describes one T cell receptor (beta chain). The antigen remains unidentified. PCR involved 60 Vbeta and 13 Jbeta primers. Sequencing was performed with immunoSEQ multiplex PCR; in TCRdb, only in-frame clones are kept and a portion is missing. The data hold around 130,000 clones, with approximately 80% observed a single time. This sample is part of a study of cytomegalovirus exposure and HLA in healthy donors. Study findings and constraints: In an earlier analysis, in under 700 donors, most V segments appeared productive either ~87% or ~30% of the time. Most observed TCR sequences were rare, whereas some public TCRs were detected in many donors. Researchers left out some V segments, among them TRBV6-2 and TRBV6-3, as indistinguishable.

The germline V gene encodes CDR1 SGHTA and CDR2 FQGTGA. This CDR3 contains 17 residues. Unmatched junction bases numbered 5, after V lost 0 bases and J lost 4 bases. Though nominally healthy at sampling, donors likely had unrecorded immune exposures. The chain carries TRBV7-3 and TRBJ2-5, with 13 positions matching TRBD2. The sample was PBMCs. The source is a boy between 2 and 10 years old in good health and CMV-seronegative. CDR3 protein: CASSLTGLAGVVETQYF. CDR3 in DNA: TGTGCCAGCAGCTTAACCGGACTAGCGGGAGTTGTAGAGACCCAGTACTTC.